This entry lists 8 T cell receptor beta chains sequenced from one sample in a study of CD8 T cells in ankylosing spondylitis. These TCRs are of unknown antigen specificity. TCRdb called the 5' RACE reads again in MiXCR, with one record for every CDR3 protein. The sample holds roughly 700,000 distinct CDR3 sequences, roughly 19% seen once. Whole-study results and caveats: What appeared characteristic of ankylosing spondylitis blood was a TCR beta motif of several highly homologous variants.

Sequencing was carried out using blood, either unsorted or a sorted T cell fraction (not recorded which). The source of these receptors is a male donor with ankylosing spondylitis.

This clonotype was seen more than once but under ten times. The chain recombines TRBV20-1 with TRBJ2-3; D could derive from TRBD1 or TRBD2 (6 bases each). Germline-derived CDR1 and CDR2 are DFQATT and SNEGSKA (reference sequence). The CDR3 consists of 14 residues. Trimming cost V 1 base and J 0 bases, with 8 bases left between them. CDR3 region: CSARGGASTDTQYF. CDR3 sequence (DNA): TGCAGTGCTAGAGGGGGGGCGAGCACAGATACGCAGTATTTT.

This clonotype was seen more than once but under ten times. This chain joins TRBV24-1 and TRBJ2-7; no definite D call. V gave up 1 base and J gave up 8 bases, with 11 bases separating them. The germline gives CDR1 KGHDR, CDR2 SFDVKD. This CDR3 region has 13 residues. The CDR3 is CATSDFPSEQQYF. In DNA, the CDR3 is TGTGCCACCAGTGATTTCCCGAGCGAGCAGCAGTACTTC.

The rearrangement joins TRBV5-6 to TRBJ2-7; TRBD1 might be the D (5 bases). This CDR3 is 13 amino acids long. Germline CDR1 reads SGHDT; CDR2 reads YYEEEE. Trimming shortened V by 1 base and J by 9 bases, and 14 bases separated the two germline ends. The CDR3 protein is CASSLLESRVQYF. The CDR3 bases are TGTGCCAGCAGCTTGCTCGAAAGCAGGGTGCAGTACTTC.

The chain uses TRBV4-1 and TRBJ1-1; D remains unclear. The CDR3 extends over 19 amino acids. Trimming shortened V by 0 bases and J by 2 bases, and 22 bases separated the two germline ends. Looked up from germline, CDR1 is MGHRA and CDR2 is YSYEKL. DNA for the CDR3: TGCGCCAGCAGCCAAGATTATAGACTGATCCTCGGTAAAAACACTGAAGCTTTCTTT. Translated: CASSQDYRLILGKNTEAFF.

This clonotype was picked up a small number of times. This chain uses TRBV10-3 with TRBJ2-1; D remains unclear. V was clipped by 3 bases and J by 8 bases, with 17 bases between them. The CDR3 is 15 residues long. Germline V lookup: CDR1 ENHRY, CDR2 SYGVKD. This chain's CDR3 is CAISELDPSIDEQFF. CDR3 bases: TGTGCCATCAGTGAACTGGACCCGTCTATAGATGAGCAGTTCTTC.

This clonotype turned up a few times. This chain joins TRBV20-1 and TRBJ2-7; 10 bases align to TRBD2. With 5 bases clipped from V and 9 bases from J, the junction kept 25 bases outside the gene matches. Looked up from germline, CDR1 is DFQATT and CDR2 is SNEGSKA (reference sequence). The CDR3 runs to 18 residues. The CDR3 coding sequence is TGCAGTGCTGTGGGGGCACCTCGAGGACTAGCGGATCAAGCCGGGCAGTACTTC. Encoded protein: CSAVGAPRGLADQAGQYF.

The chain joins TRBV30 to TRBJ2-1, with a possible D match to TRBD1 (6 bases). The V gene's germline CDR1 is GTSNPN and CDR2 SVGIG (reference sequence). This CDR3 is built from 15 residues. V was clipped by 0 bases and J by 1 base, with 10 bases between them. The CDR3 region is CAWSVGAGSYNEQFF. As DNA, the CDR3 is TGTGCCTGGAGTGTGGGGGCAGGGTCCTACAATGAGCAGTTCTTC.

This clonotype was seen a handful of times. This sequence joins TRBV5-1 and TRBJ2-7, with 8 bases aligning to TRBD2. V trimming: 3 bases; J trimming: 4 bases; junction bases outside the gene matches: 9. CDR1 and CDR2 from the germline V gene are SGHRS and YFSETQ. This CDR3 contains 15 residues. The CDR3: CASSSTSGSRYEQYF. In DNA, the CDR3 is TGCGCCAGCAGCTCCACAAGCGGGAGTCGGTACGAGCAGTACTTC.